This TCR beta chain was identified in a study of shared clonotypes between healthy human individuals. Study background: Every donor yielded three CD4 naive, three CD4 memory, two CD8 naive and one CD8 memory plate.

Method: immunoSEQ multiplex PCR; TCRdb's copy keeps in-frame clones and lacks some. Of under 350,000 clones in the sample, around 90% are singletons; the top ten hold around 15%. In regard to this clone: Its antigen is still unknown.

This CDR3 contains 21 residues. J was trimmed by 0 bases and V by 7 bases; bases with no gene match: 16. Germline V CDR1 and CDR2: MNHGY, SAAAGT. Caucasian adults residing in Nashville, Tennessee made up all the donors. Findings and limits, study-wide: Larger estimated richness was generally seen in naive subsets than in memory subsets. Between several donors, naive CD4 clonotypes were shared at a level of approximately 5%.

This clonotype was sampled from a man younger than 35 in good health. The sample comprised memory CD8+ T cells sorted from blood. Subset meaning: CD45RO+ cells pooled with CCR7-negative TemRA cells. The gene calls are TRBV6-8 and TRBJ1-6; 12 nucleotides line up with TRBD1. This chain's CDR3 is CASILADGTGGLSSYNSPLHF. DNA of the CDR3: TGTGCCAGCATCCTAGCGGATGGGACAGGGGGCTTAAGCTCCTATAATTCACCCCTCCACTTT.